The 27 T cell receptor beta chains below all came from one sample that was sequenced in a study of cytotoxic CD8 clonotypes in ibrutinib-treated CLL. TCRdb's copy holds only in-frame clones and misses some; the assay was immunoSEQ multiplex PCR. This sample has 250,000 to 350,000 clones; roughly three quarters occur once, and the top ten carry around 5.3%. Sequenced material: PBMCs, taken at disease progression, from a patient treated with ibrutinib. These receptors were taken from a human donor with chronic lymphocytic leukemia.

This sequence joins TRBV5-1 and TRBJ2-7; a weak D match, TRBD2 (6 bases). V was pared by 5 bases and J by 5 bases, with 20 bases between. The CDR3 length is 15 residues. Looked up from germline, CDR1 is SGHRS and CDR2 is YFSETQ. The CDR3 sequence: CASRWDGSTGDEQYF. The CDR3 nucleotides are TGCGCCAGCAGATGGGACGGGAGTACGGGCGACGAGCAGTACTTC.

The V call is TRBV29-1, the J call TRBJ2-1; D gene unclear. Trimming removed 2 bases at V and 3 bases at J, with 5 bases between. The CDR3 spans 12 residues. Germline loops: CDR1 SQVTM, CDR2 ANQGSEA. For the CDR3, the DNA is TGCAGCGTTGAATCTGACTACAATGAGCAGTTCTTC. Protein product: CSVESDYNEQFF.

This chain links TRBV11-2 with TRBJ2-7; D is tentatively TRBD1 or TRBD2 (6 bases each). The V end lost 7 bases, the J end lost 3 bases, and 19 bases lay between the germline ends. This CDR3 is built from 15 residues. Germline V CDR1 and CDR2: SGHAT, FQNNGV. This CDR3 reads CASNTLTGTVYEQYF. Here the CDR3 DNA reads TGTGCCAGCAACACCCTCACAGGGACTGTCTACGAGCAGTACTTC.

This clone has a count of ten or more. The rearrangement links TRBV10-3 to TRBJ2-7, with TRBD1 as a possible D gene (6 bases). Per the germline V gene, CDR1 is ENHRY and CDR2 is SYGVKD. Between the trimmed V and J ends, which lost 6 bases and 7 bases, there was a span of 19 bases. This CDR3 contains 14 residues. The CDR3 DNA follows: TGTGCCATCAGGCCAGGGGTCGTGTCTGTGGAGCAGTACTTC. It translates to CAIRPGVVSVEQYF.

This clone was seen a handful of times. V usage is TRBV5-1 and J usage is TRBJ2-7, with D possibly matching TRBD2 (5 bases). Germline V lookup: CDR1 SGHRS, CDR2 YFSETQ. The V end was cut by 4 bases, the J end by 4 bases, with 21 bases between. This CDR3 region has 16 residues. CDR3 nucleotides: TGCGCCAGCAGCCTCGTCGGGGTCCCAAGTAATTACGAGCAGTACTTC. Translating it yields CASSLVGVPSNYEQYF.

The chain links TRBV19 to TRBJ2-3, with TRBD1 identical over 8 bases. V dropped 2 bases and J dropped 6; count of bases not matched to a gene: 4. Germline V gives CDR1 LNHDA, CDR2 SQIVND (reference sequence). There are 14 residues in the CDR3. For the CDR3, the DNA is TGTGCCAGTAGTATAAAACAGGGGGTTGATACGCAGTATTTT. Protein sequence: CASSIKQGVDTQYF.

The rearrangement uses TRBV6-5 and TRBJ1-2, with 7 nucleotides matching TRBD1. The V segment lost 5 bases and the J segment 5 bases; nucleotides outside the gene matches: 8. The CDR3 runs to 14 residues. Per germline, CDR1 MNHEY and CDR2 SVGAGI. CDR3 sequence reads: CASSRDRVGYGYTF. CDR3 nucleotides: TGTGCCAGCAGTCGCGACAGGGTTGGGTATGGCTACACCTTC.

This chain uses TRBV4-1 with TRBJ1-4; possible D gene TRBD1, 6 bases. CDR1 is MGHRA, CDR2 YSYEKL, per germline. This CDR3 contains 13 residues. Trimming took off 8 bases at V and 7 bases at J, with 14 bases between the two ends. The CDR3 region has the DNA TGCGCCAGCCGTAGGCCGGGGGCTGAAAAACTGTTTTTT. Residues: CASRRPGAEKLFF.

The chain carries TRBV7-2 and TRBJ2-7, with 13 bases lining up with TRBD2. The CDR3 is 15 residues long. V lost 6 bases to trimming and J lost 6 bases; unmatched junction nucleotides: 8. Germline-derived CDR1 and CDR2 are SGHTA and FQGNSA. The CDR3 DNA sequence: TGTGCCAGCAGTTCAACTAGCGGGAGGGCCCGCGAGCAGTACTTC. Protein product: CASSSTSGRAREQYF.

This sequence joins TRBV4-1 and TRBJ2-3; D is possibly TRBD2 (6 bases). The CDR3 loop spans 17 amino acids. Germline V gives CDR1 MGHRA, CDR2 YSYEKL. Between the trimmed V and J ends, which lost 0 bases and 3 bases, there was a span of 16 bases. The CDR3 loop reads CASSQEGVGRRTDTQYF. CDR3 DNA: TGCGCCAGCAGCCAAGAAGGTGTGGGGAGGCGAACAGATACGCAGTATTTT.

This clone showed up just a few times. V gene TRBV4-1 combines with J gene TRBJ2-1, with D unclear. Per germline, CDR1 MGHRA and CDR2 YSYEKL. This CDR3 is built from 18 residues. V was trimmed by 1 base and J by 1 base, leaving 17 bases between them. The CDR3 coding sequence is TGCGCCAGCAGCCAAGGCTTTGTTGCAGTAGGGTCCTACAATGAGCAGTTCTTC. Translation: CASSQGFVAVGSYNEQFF.

This clone was recorded only once. This chain uses TRBV5-1 with TRBJ1-2, with D hard to call. V lost 0 bases and J 0 bases, leaving 3 bases between the germline ends. The CDR3 is made up of 13 amino acids. CDR1 and CDR2 from the germline V gene are SGHRS and YFSETQ. CDR3 sequence (DNA): TGCGCCAGCAGCTTGGCCCCTAACTATGGCTACACCTTC. It specifies CASSLAPNYGYTF.

The rearrangement joins TRBV27 to TRBJ2-5; D is ambiguous. This CDR3 region has 16 residues. Germline V gene data show CDR1 as MNHEY and CDR2 as SMNVEV (reference sequence). V lost 1 base and J 5 bases, leaving 17 bases between the germline ends. The CDR3 is CASSLFGVDTIETQYF. In DNA form, the CDR3 reads TGTGCCAGCAGTTTATTTGGGGTGGATACTATCGAGACCCAGTACTTC.

This chain links TRBV27 with TRBJ2-7; TRBD1 aligns across 10 bases. The germline gives CDR1 MNHEY, CDR2 SMNVEV (reference sequence). Trimming cost V 9 bases and J 3 bases; bases outside gene matches: 17. The CDR3 has 17 amino acids. CDR3 in amino acids: CASKGMYGTGDGYEQYF. The CDR3 bases are TGTGCCAGTAAAGGGATGTACGGGACAGGGGACGGCTACGAGCAGTACTTC.

This chain's CDR3 is CASSVLRAGYEQYF. CDR3 nucleotides: TGCGCCAGCAGCGTCCTCAGGGCAGGCTACGAGCAGTACTTC. V usage is TRBV5-1 and J usage is TRBJ2-7; D perhaps matches TRBD1 (5 bases). Trimming pared 4 bases from V and 3 bases from J, leaving 14 bases between. The CDR3 length is 14 residues. Germline values: CDR1 SGHRS, CDR2 YFSETQ.

The genes are TRBV7-8 and TRBJ1-4; possibly TRBD1 for D (6 bases). The germline V gene encodes CDR1 SGHVS and CDR2 FQNEAQ. The V gene lost 4 bases and the J gene lost 7 bases, with 19 bases spanning the gap. This CDR3 is built from 16 residues. The CDR3 DNA sequence: TGTGCCAGCAGCTCATTTCGGGGGGCGGCTCGTGAAAAACTGTTTTTT. Amino acids: CASSSFRGAAREKLFF.

J is TRBJ2-7 and V is TRBV28; D gene ambiguous. The CDR3 consists of 9 residues. In germline, CDR1 is MDHEN, CDR2 SYDVKM. Trimming left V 8 bases short and J 6 bases short, with 5 bases between. CDR3 DNA sequence: TGTGCCAGCGGGGTCGAGCAGTACTTC. Residues: CASGVEQYF.

This clone was seen more than once but under ten times. V is TRBV7-2 and J is TRBJ2-7; D gene uncertain. Per the germline V gene, CDR1 is SGHTA and CDR2 is FQGNSA. There are 14 residues in the CDR3. Between the trimmed V and J ends, which lost 5 bases and 0 bases, there was a span of 11 bases. This chain's CDR3 is CASSPSGRSYEQYF. The CDR3 DNA reads as TGTGCCAGCAGCCCCTCCGGGCGCTCCTACGAGCAGTACTTC.

The chain is built from TRBV6-1 and TRBJ2-3, with D perhaps matching TRBD2 (6 bases). V shed 8 bases and J shed 3 bases, with 18 bases lying between them. This CDR3 is 15 amino acids long. Germline V gives CDR1 MNHNS, CDR2 SASEGT. This CDR3 reads CASWEVAGRTDTQYF. CDR3 nucleotide sequence: TGTGCCAGCTGGGAGGTGGCGGGAAGGACAGATACGCAGTATTTT.

V is TRBV13 and J is TRBJ1-4; unclear D gene. The CDR3 spans 13 residues. Germline CDR1 reads PRHDT; CDR2 reads FYEKMQ (reference sequence). Trimming pared 5 bases from V and 6 bases from J, leaving 10 bases between. The CDR3 coding sequence is TGTGCCAGCAGCACCCGACCGTATGAAAAACTGTTTTTT. It encodes CASSTRPYEKLFF.

This clone was seen once. The chain is built from TRBV4-1 and TRBJ2-3, with 9 bases matching TRBD1. The CDR3 is made up of 16 amino acids. V shed 4 bases, J shed 6 bases, and the junction held 11 bases outside the gene matches. Germline V gene sequence: CDR1 MGHRA, CDR2 YSYEKL. Written as DNA, the CDR3 is TGCGCCAGCAGCCCCCCACCCACAGGGGGCCTGGATACGCAGTATTTT. Translating it yields CASSPPPTGGLDTQYF.

The gene calls are TRBV14 and TRBJ1-2, with 8 bases that match TRBD1. Germline V gene lookup returns CDR1 SGHDN and CDR2 FVKESK. The trim removed 5 bases at V and 2 bases at J, leaving 13 bases unmatched. The CDR3 totals 17 residues. The CDR3 sequence: CASSFRGLSSTNYGYTF. The CDR3 DNA follows: TGTGCCAGCAGCTTCAGGGGGCTCTCCTCGACCAACTATGGCTACACCTTC.

V is TRBV18 and J is TRBJ1-5; possibly TRBD1 for D (5 bases). Germline V gene sequence: CDR1 KGHSH, CDR2 LQKENI. The CDR3 sequence is 13 residues long. V lost 4 bases, J lost 11 bases, and 15 bases lay in between. CDR3 DNA: TGTGCCAGCTCACAGGGGAGCCGTTCGTCCCAGCATTTT. Residues: CASSQGSRSSQHF.

The chain uses TRBV28 and TRBJ1-1; tentative D call: TRBD1 (5 bases). The germline V gene has CDR1 MDHEN and CDR2 SYDVKM. The CDR3 extends over 15 amino acids. Trimming removed 8 bases at V and 7 bases at J, with 23 bases between. CDR3 loop: CASGLPGRLAVEAFF. The CDR3 DNA is TGTGCCAGCGGACTTCCGGGACGGTTGGCCGTTGAAGCTTTCTTT.

J is TRBJ1-5 and V is TRBV7-2; tentative D call: TRBD1 (5 bases). V gave up 5 bases and J gave up 7 bases, with 21 bases separating them. The CDR3 spans 16 residues. Germline V gene data show CDR1 as SGHTA and CDR2 as FQGNSA. The CDR3 is CASSRQGGGVEQPQHF. CDR3 sequence (DNA): TGTGCCAGCAGCCGCCAGGGCGGTGGGGTGGAGCAGCCCCAGCATTTT. Based on the CDR3 plus reference TRBV7-2 and TRBJ1-5, the full variable domain is GAGVSQSPSNKVTEKGKDVELRCDPISGHTALYWYRQSLGQGLEFLIYFQGNSAPDKSGLPSDRFSAERTGGSVSTLTIQRTQQEDSAVYLCASSRQGGGVEQPQHFGDGTRLSIL.

This chain joins TRBV7-2 and TRBJ1-3, with no clear D. From germline, CDR1 is SGHTA and CDR2 FQGNSA. The CDR3 has 14 amino acids. V lost 5 bases and J lost 4, with 12 bases in between. The DNA of the CDR3 is TGTGCCAGCAGCCAAGGACTCTCCGGAAACACCATATATTTT. Protein sequence: CASSQGLSGNTIYF.

This chain links TRBV9 with TRBJ1-1; no firm D call. The CDR3 covers 13 residues. Germline V gene lookup returns CDR1 SGDLS and CDR2 YYNGEE. The germline V and J ends were trimmed by 7 bases and 2 bases, with 12 bases remaining between them. The DNA for the CDR3 is TGTGCCAGCCGGCGGGGAGGCAACACTGAAGCTTTCTTT. Amino acids: CASRRGGNTEAFF.